This is a list of T cell receptor beta chains from one sample in a study of T-cell memory formation after mild COVID-19. MiXCR, applied by TCRdb to the 5' RACE reads, yields one record per CDR3 protein. The sample includes 550,000 to 700,000 distinct CDR3 sequences, approximately 15% of them seen just once. Sequencing input: PBMCs or a T cell subset sorted from them (not recorded which). Receptors originate from an adult woman who had mild COVID-19 (a few samples of this study predate the infection). Cell type and time point are not known. CDR3s include the opening cysteine and the closing phenylalanine or tryptophan. The order of the fields is D gene, clone size, CDR3 length, J gene, V gene, CDR3 DNA, CDR3 protein. D genes are given only for firm matches. Size is omitted from some rows. Given values are once, few, many or a class for expanded clones.

>TRBD1|.|12|TRBJ1-2|TRBV6-2/TRBV6-3
TGTGCCAGCGGGACAGGGGGTTCACGCTACACCTTC
CASGTGGSRYTF
>TRBD1|many|16|TRBJ1-2|TRBV7-2
TGTGCCAGCAGCTTACGGCGAGTCCGCGGACAGGGCCGCTACACCTTC
CASSLRRVRGQGRYTF
>TRBD1|.|15|TRBJ1-2|TRBV24-1
TGTGCCACCAGTGACCCTCCGGGACAGGGAACCGGCTACACCTTC
CATSDPPGQGTGYTF
>.|few|16|TRBJ2-5|TRBV5-6
TGTGCCAGCAGCTTGGTGATGGGGCCTGCCCAAGAGACCCAGTACTTC
CASSLVMGPAQETQYF
>.|.|15|TRBJ2-3|TRBV11-2
TGTGCCAGCAGCTTAGGGCACATTAGCACAGATACGCAGTATTTT
CASSLGHISTDTQYF
>.|.|15|TRBJ1-5|TRBV6-1
TGTGCCAGCAGTGAGAGGTGGGGAGTCAATCAGCCCCAGCATTTT
CASSERWGVNQPQHF
>TRBD1|.|16|TRBJ2-4|TRBV5-1
TGCGCCAGCAGCTTGGTGGCAGGGGGCACCAAAAACATTCAGTACTTC
CASSLVAGGTKNIQYF
>.|few|14|TRBJ2-5|TRBV19
TGTGCCAGTAGTATTTATGGGACCCAAGAGACCCAGTACTTC
CASSIYGTQETQYF
>.|.|16|TRBJ2-1|TRBV10-3
TGTGCCATCAGTGAGGGCCCTCAGAGCTCCTACAATGAGCAGTTCTTC
CAISEGPQSSYNEQFF
>TRBD1|few|13|TRBJ1-2|TRBV10-3
TGTGCCATCAGCCTGGGACAGAACTATGGCTACACCTTC
CAISLGQNYGYTF
>TRBD1|few|15|TRBJ2-3|TRBV18
TGTGCCAGCTCACTTCTGACAGGGGGGACAGATACGCAGTATTTT
CASSLLTGGTDTQYF
>.|few|15|TRBJ2-1|TRBV27
TGTGCCAGCAGTTTTACGCGTTCCCCTTACAATGAGCAGTTCTTC
CASSFTRSPYNEQFF
>TRBD1|.|15|TRBJ2-7|TRBV15
TGTGCCACCAGCAGGGGGGACAGTGGGTCCTACGAGCAGTACTTC
CATSRGDSGSYEQYF
>.|few|13|TRBJ2-3|TRBV30
TGTGCCTGGACTTCACCGTTTACGGATACGCAGTATTTT
CAWTSPFTDTQYF
>.|many|17|TRBJ1-2|TRBV4-3
TGCGCCAGCAGCCAAGTGACAAAGGGGCTGGGTGACTATGGCTACACCTTC
CASSQVTKGLGDYGYTF
>TRBD2|.|14|TRBJ2-7|TRBV5-1
TGCGCCAGCAGCTTCACTAGCGGGGCTTACGAGCAGTACTTC
CASSFTSGAYEQYF
>TRBD1|few|14|TRBJ1-1|TRBV10-3
TGTGCCATCAGAGGACAGGGAGGGAACACTGAAGCTTTCTTT
CAIRGQGGNTEAFF
>.|.|14|TRBJ1-6|TRBV5-1
TGCGCCAGCAGCTTGGAAGGCTTAAATTCACCCCTCCACTTT
CASSLEGLNSPLHF
>TRBD1|.|18|TRBJ1-2|TRBV24-1
TGTGCCACCAGTGATTCCAGACAGGGGGCCGGATCTAACTATGGCTACACCTTC
CATSDSRQGAGSNYGYTF
>TRBD2|many|20|TRBJ2-1|TRBV4-2
TGTGCCAGCAGCCGGGCTAGGCTAGCGGGTGGGGATAATATGGTCAATGAGCAGTTCTTC
CASSRARLAGGDNMVNEQFF
>TRBD1|few|16|TRBJ2-6|TRBV11-3
TGTGCCAGCAGCTCTTCCGGGACAGGTGGGGCCAACGTCCTGACTTTC
CASSSSGTGGANVLTF
>.|few|15|TRBJ1-1|TRBV5-6
TGTGCCAGCAGCTTGTATTGGAGAGTGAACACTGAAGCTTTCTTT
CASSLYWRVNTEAFF
>.|few|15|TRBJ2-6|TRBV7-3
TGTGCCAGCAGCCCGCTAGTCTCTGGGGCCAACGTCCTGACTTTC
CASSPLVSGANVLTF
>TRBD1|.|15|TRBJ1-6|TRBV3-1
TGTGCCAGCAGCCCTCGGGGACAGGGAGGTTCACCCCTCCACTTT
CASSPRGQGGSPLHF
>TRBD1|.|15|TRBJ1-6|TRBV6-1
TGTGCCAGCAGTGCCTCCGGGACAGCAAATTCACCCCTCCACTTT
CASSASGTANSPLHF
>.|many|17|TRBJ2-3|TRBV20-1
TGCAGTGCTACAGACTACCGGGACCCATACTCCACAGATACGCAGTATTTT
CSATDYRDPYSTDTQYF
>.|.|13|TRBJ1-1|TRBV6-5
TGTGCCAGCAGTCTAAAGGGGGGGGCTGAAGCTTTCTTT
CASSLKGGAEAFF
>.|.|16|TRBJ2-7|TRBV7-9
TGTGCCAGCAGCTTAGAGGTCCTCCAAGGCTCCTACGAGCAGTACTTC
CASSLEVLQGSYEQYF
>TRBD2|few|14|TRBJ2-3|TRBV10-3
TGTGCCATCAGTAGCGGGACTACGACAGATACGCAGTATTTT
CAISSGTTTDTQYF